This entry lists 12 T cell receptor beta chains sequenced from one sample in a study of blood T cell repertoires in COVID-19. The table came from immunoSEQ multiplex PCR; TCRdb's copy has only in-frame clones and leaves some out. The table includes fewer than 250,000 clones, over 75% detected once. The sequenced sample was peripheral blood. The receptors originated from a middle-aged woman with acute or convalescent COVID-19.

The chain uses TRBV5-6 and TRBJ2-3; D gene uncertain. With 2 bases removed from V and 4 bases from J, the gap between germline ends came to 11 bases. This CDR3 has 14 amino acids. In germline, CDR1 is SGHDT, CDR2 YYEEEE. This CDR3 is CASSLDGPADTQYF. CDR3 DNA: TGTGCCAGCAGCTTAGATGGGCCGGCAGATACGCAGTATTTT.

The chain employs TRBV5-1 and TRBJ2-2; D uncertain. Germline V gives CDR1 SGHRS, CDR2 YFSETQ. This CDR3 is 19 amino acids long. V lost 3 bases, J lost 4 bases, and 25 bases lay in between. This CDR3 is CASSSSGPVDWLGTGELFF. In nucleotides, the CDR3 is TGCGCCAGCAGCTCCTCGGGTCCCGTCGACTGGCTGGGCACCGGGGAGCTGTTTTTT.

The chain is built from TRBV7-2 and TRBJ1-2, with TRBD1 matching 7 bases. V lost 4 bases to trimming and J lost 5 bases; unmatched junction nucleotides: 7. Germline CDR1 is SGHTA and CDR2 is FQGNSA. The CDR3 extends over 14 amino acids. CDR3 sequence reads: CASSSQGQAYGYTF. The CDR3 DNA sequence: TGTGCCAGCAGCTCACAAGGACAGGCGTATGGCTACACCTTC.

This clone has just one count. The chain is built from TRBV30 and TRBJ1-1; D is undetermined. The CDR3 is made up of 14 amino acids. V lost 0 bases and J 3 bases, leaving 11 bases between the germline ends. Germline CDR1 is GTSNPN and CDR2 is SVGIG (reference sequence). The CDR3 here is CAWSVGPGYTEAFF. In DNA form, the CDR3 reads TGTGCCTGGAGTGTGGGCCCTGGGTACACTGAAGCTTTCTTT.

The V call is TRBV3-1 (or the pseudogene TRBV3-2), the J call TRBJ2-5, with D perhaps TRBD1 (5 bases). Germline values: CDR1 LGHDT, CDR2 YNNKEL (reference sequence). Trimming removed 4 bases from V and 4 bases from J, with 19 bases in between. This CDR3 spans 16 amino acids. CDR3 sequence: CASSLGRAEGRETQYF. CDR3 DNA sequence: TGTGCCAGCAGCCTGGGCAGGGCAGAAGGGCGAGAGACCCAGTACTTC.

The rearrangement links TRBV2 to TRBJ2-7, with TRBD1 matching 10 bases. J was trimmed by 4 bases and V by 5 bases; bases with no gene match: 8. The V gene's germline CDR1 is SNHLY and CDR2 FYNNEI. CDR3 length equals 15 residues. CDR3 amino acids: CASSSPWDRGYEQYV. CDR3 nucleotides: TGTGCCAGCAGTAGTCCCTGGGACAGGGGTTACGAGCAGTACGTC.

V gene TRBV3-1 (or the pseudogene TRBV3-2) combines with J gene TRBJ1-2; D not resolved. V lost 5 bases, J lost 13 bases, and 20 bases lay in between. CDR1 LGHDT and CDR2 YNNKEL come from the germline V gene (reference sequence). The CDR3 length is 13 residues. The CDR3 DNA sequence: TGTGCCAGCAGCGCGGGATCTCGGGGTGTGCCCACCTTC. It yields the protein CASSAGSRGVPTF.

This chain uses TRBV6-5 with TRBJ2-3; possible D gene TRBD1, 5 bases. The CDR3 has 15 residues. The V end lost 2 bases, the J end lost 1 base, and 10 bases lay between the germline ends. The germline CDR1 and CDR2 sequences are MNHEY and SVGAGI. The CDR3 region is CASSYHGAGTDTQYF. The CDR3 region has the DNA TGTGCCAGCAGTTACCATGGGGCCGGCACAGATACGCAGTATTTT.

The rearrangement joins TRBV6-6 to TRBJ1-1, with D possibly matching TRBD1 (6 bases). Germline CDR1 is MNHNY and CDR2 is SVGAGI (reference sequence). This CDR3 is built from 15 residues. V was trimmed by 7 bases and J by 6 bases, leaving 21 bases between them. In DNA, the CDR3 is TGTGCCAGCACCAGCGGGGGGCATGATGTAGCTGAAGCTTTCTTT. Translated, it gives CASTSGGHDVAEAFF.

The chain joins TRBV2 to TRBJ1-1, with D hard to call. The V gene lost 4 bases and the J gene lost 3 bases, with 9 bases spanning the gap. The CDR3 covers 13 residues. Germline V gives CDR1 SNHLY, CDR2 FYNNEI. CDR3 coding DNA: TGTGCCAGCAGTGTCGGGGTGTACACTGAAGCTTTCTTT. It translates to CASSVGVYTEAFF.

The chain couples TRBV5-6 to TRBJ1-2; D remains ambiguous. CDR3 size: 15 residues. Germline CDR1 reads SGHDT; CDR2 reads YYEEEE. V lost 0 bases, J lost 3 bases, and 12 bases lay in between. CDR3 in DNA: TGTGCCAGCAGCTTGGAGACAAACCGTCACTATGGCTACACCTTC. Its protein is CASSLETNRHYGYTF.

This rearrangement joins TRBV12-3 or TRBV12-4 to TRBJ1-4, with D hard to call. V was shortened by 3 bases and J by 5 bases, with 7 bases between the two germline ends. The CDR3 is 13 residues long. The CDR3 is CASSFSLNEKLFF. The CDR3 coding sequence is TGTGCCAGCAGTTTTTCTCTCAATGAAAAACTGTTTTTT.